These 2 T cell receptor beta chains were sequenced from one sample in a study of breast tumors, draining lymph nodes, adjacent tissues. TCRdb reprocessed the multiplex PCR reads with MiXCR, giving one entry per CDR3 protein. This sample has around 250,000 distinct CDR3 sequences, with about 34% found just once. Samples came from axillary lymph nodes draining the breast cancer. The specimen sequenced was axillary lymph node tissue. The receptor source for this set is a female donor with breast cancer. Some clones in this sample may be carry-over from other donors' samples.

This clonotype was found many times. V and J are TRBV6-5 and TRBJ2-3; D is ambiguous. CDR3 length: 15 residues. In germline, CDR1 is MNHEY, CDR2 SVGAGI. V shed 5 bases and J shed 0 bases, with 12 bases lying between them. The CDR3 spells CASSHVRASTDTQYF. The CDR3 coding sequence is TGTGCCAGCAGTCACGTCCGGGCTAGCACAGATACGCAGTATTTT.

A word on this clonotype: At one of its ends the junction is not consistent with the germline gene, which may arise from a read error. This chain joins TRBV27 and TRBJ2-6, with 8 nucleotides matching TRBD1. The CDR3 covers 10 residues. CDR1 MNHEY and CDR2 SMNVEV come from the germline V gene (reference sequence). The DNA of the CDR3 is TGTGCCAGCAGTCACGGACAGGGTGTTTTT. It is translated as CASSHGQGVF.